This T cell receptor (beta chain) is drawn from a study of blood T cells in healthy people across ages. The CDR3 covers 18 residues. V trimming: 3 bases; J trimming: 7 bases; junction bases outside the gene matches: 18. The germline gives CDR1 SGDLS, CDR2 YYNGEE. With a J-beta primer mix and a sample-barcoded 5' primer, a second PCR ran about 7 to 11 cycles. TCRdb fed the 5' RACE reads into MiXCR, producing one record per CDR3 protein. This sample has 1.5 million or so distinct CDR3 sequences, with about 40% found just once. The sequence was obtained from a woman between 18 and 30 years old in good health. The sequenced sample was blood. The V call is TRBV9, the J call TRBJ2-7; the match to TRBD2 covers 11 bases. The CDR3 DNA reads TGTGCCAGCAGCGGGGCTAGCGGGGGGCCAACCACCTACAATGAGCAGTACTTC. Residues: CASSGASGGPTTYNEQYF.